The 17 T cell receptor beta chains in this list originate from one sample, sequenced in a study of shared T cell receptors in the human thymus. Profiling relied on immunoSEQ multiplex PCR, and the TCRdb table lists in-frame clones only, not all of them. Found here are hundreds of thousands of clones, roughly 90% of them singletons; the top ten hold around 0.0099%. The sample was also linked to a second study, of human thymus T cells.

Sequenced sample: thymocytes. Source of these receptors: a boy younger than two with a congenital heart defect.

The chain has TRBV6-5 and TRBJ2-7; TRBD2 agrees at 7 bases. Germline lookup yields CDR1 MNHEY and CDR2 SVGAGI. V dropped 7 bases and J dropped 2; count of bases not matched to a gene: 11. This CDR3 has 15 amino acids. This CDR3 is CASIKRVAGTYEQYF. CDR3 DNA: TGTGCCAGCATCAAAAGGGTAGCGGGCACCTACGAGCAGTACTTC.

CDR3 bases: TGTGCCAGCAGCCGGAGGACCTACACCCCGGGGATGGGGGAAAAACTGTTTTTT. Translated: CASSRRTYTPGMGEKLFF. The J gene is TRBJ1-4, the V gene TRBV14; D not resolved. The CDR3 spans 18 residues. Deletions cut 4 bases from V and 8 bases from J, with 26 bases between. Germline V gives CDR1 SGHDN, CDR2 FVKESK.

The genes are TRBV4-3 and TRBJ2-1, with 9 bases that match TRBD2. This CDR3 has 15 residues. Trimming removed 4 bases from V and 6 bases from J; junction bases left unmatched: 7. The germline gives CDR1 LGHNA, CDR2 YSLEER. The chain's CDR3 is CASSRNSGSSNEQFF. The DNA of the CDR3 is TGCGCCAGCAGCCGAAATAGCGGGAGCTCCAATGAGCAGTTCTTC.

The chain is built from TRBV7-9 and TRBJ1-2; D is perhaps TRBD1 (5 bases). The CDR3 sequence is 15 residues long. V gave up 8 bases and J gave up 4 bases, with 20 bases separating them. Looked up from germline, CDR1 is SEHNR and CDR2 is FQNEAQ (reference sequence). The CDR3 loop is CASPSPGSPIYGYTF. The CDR3 DNA is TGTGCCAGCCCTTCCCCAGGGTCGCCCATCTATGGCTACACCTTC.

The chain links TRBV6-5 to TRBJ1-3; a possible D gene is TRBD1 (6 bases). Trimming took 4 bases from V and 0 from J, leaving 10 bases between them. Germline loops: CDR1 MNHEY, CDR2 SVGAGI. CDR3 size: 15 residues. CDR3 nucleotides: TGTGCCAGCAGTTCCGGACAGTTCTCTGGAAACACCATATATTTT. Protein product: CASSSGQFSGNTIYF.

The rearrangement joins TRBV4-3 to TRBJ2-3; possibly TRBD1 for D (5 bases). The CDR3 spans 15 residues. V lost 0 bases and J 5 bases, leaving 12 bases between the germline ends. Germline V CDR1 and CDR2: LGHNA, YSLEER. CDR3 amino acids: CASSQEKQGGDTQYF. The CDR3 DNA follows: TGCGCCAGCAGCCAAGAGAAGCAGGGCGGAGATACGCAGTATTTT.

V and J are TRBV5-1 and TRBJ2-1; 7 positions agree with TRBD1. CDR1 SGHRS and CDR2 YFSETQ come from the germline V gene. The trim removed 4 bases at V and 4 bases at J, leaving 8 bases unmatched. This CDR3 contains 15 residues. The CDR3 coding sequence is TGCGCCAGCAGCCCACTGGACAGGAGATACAATGAGCAGTTCTTC. This translates into CASSPLDRRYNEQFF.

The chain couples TRBV5-6 to TRBJ2-2; 9 nucleotides match TRBD1. Germline V gives CDR1 SGHDT, CDR2 YYEEEE. V gave up 4 bases and J gave up 3 bases; unmatched junction bases: 4. The CDR3 loop spans 15 amino acids. The CDR3 coding sequence is TGTGCCAGCAGCAAGGGACAGGGAGACACCGGGGAGCTGTTTTTT. It is translated as CASSKGQGDTGELFF.

The rearrangement uses TRBV27 and TRBJ1-4, with D possibly being TRBD1 (6 bases). The CDR3 has 15 residues. V lost 4 bases, J lost 11 bases, and 20 bases lay in between. Per germline, CDR1 MNHEY and CDR2 SMNVEV (reference sequence). The CDR3 DNA follows: TGTGCCAGCAGTTCCGACAGGACCCGAAGCTATAAACTGTTTTTT. Translation: CASSSDRTRSYKLFF.

V and J are TRBV27 and TRBJ1-1, with TRBD1 as a possible D gene (5 bases). The ends were cut back, 4 bases at V and 4 bases at J, with 10 bases in the middle. The CDR3 sequence is 13 residues long. The germline V gene encodes CDR1 MNHEY and CDR2 SMNVEV (reference sequence). The CDR3 is CASSSTGTTEAFF. The CDR3 coding sequence is TGTGCCAGCAGTTCCACAGGAACCACTGAAGCTTTCTTT.

The chain carries TRBV2 and TRBJ1-1, with D tentatively TRBD1 (6 bases). Germline V gene data show CDR1 as SNHLY and CDR2 as FYNNEI. This CDR3 has 14 residues. Between the trimmed V and J ends, which lost 1 base and 1 base, there was a span of 7 bases. The CDR3 nucleotides are TGTGCCAGCAGTGAAGACAGGGAGAACACTGAAGCTTTCTTT. It translates to CASSEDRENTEAFF.

This chain joins TRBV6-1 and TRBJ2-2; D remains ambiguous. Between the trimmed V and J ends, which lost 7 bases and 4 bases, there was a span of 10 bases. The CDR3 is 13 residues long. Germline CDR1 is MNHNS and CDR2 is SASEGT. The CDR3 bases are TGTGCCAGCAAGGATGAGGCCACCGGGGAGCTGTTTTTT. Amino acids: CASKDEATGELFF.

The J gene is TRBJ2-3, the V gene TRBV7-3; 10 nucleotides agree with TRBD2. Trimming took 5 bases from V and 6 from J; bases not matched to a gene: 14. The V gene's germline CDR1 is SGHTA and CDR2 FQGTGA. CDR3 length: 17 amino acids. Here the CDR3 DNA reads TGTGCCAGCAGCCTGCAGCGGGAGGGCCGGTTGGCGGATACGCAGTATTTT. It codes for CASSLQREGRLADTQYF. The full variable domain, in which reference TRBV7-3 and TRBJ2-3 provide the parts outside the CDR3, is GAGVSQTPSNKVTEKGKYVELRCDPISGHTALYWYRQSLGQGPEFLIYFQGTGAADDSGLPNDRFFAVRPEGSVSTLKIQRTERGDSAVYLCASSLQREGRLADTQYFGPGTRLTVL.

V usage is TRBV25-1 and J usage is TRBJ2-5; TRBD1 aligns across 7 bases. Losses at the gene ends were 4 bases for V and 5 bases for J; bases not matched to a gene: 13. The germline gives CDR1 MGHDK, CDR2 SYGVNS. CDR3 length equals 16 residues. The CDR3 DNA follows: TGTGCCAGCAGTGGGACCGACAGGGTCGAGGGGGAGACCCAGTACTTC. Translation gives CASSGTDRVEGETQYF.

This clone was detected only a few times. CDR3 sequence reads: CASSSSTRDRRGYEQYF. The CDR3 coding sequence is TGTGCCAGCAGCTCCTCTACCCGGGACAGGAGGGGCTATGAGCAGTACTTC. The rearrangement uses TRBV5-4 and TRBJ2-7; TRBD1 aligns across 8 bases. Germline V gene sequence: CDR1 SGHNT, CDR2 YYREEE (reference sequence). The trim removed 3 bases at V and 7 bases at J, leaving 18 bases unmatched. This CDR3 has 17 residues.

V and J are TRBV27 and TRBJ2-7, with D possibly being TRBD2 (6 bases). The CDR3 is made up of 13 amino acids. V lost 8 bases, J lost 2 bases, and 13 bases lay in between. CDR1 is MNHEY, CDR2 SMNVEV, per germline (reference sequence). The CDR3 bases are TGTGCCAGCGCTGAAGGCGGGGCCTACGAGCAGTACTTC. This gives the protein CASAEGGAYEQYF.

The CDR3 loop reads CATSRGTGCGTEAFF. In DNA form, the CDR3 reads TGTGCCACCAGCAGGGGAACAGGGTGCGGCACTGAAGCTTTCTTT. The V call is TRBV15, the J call TRBJ1-1; possible D gene TRBD1, 6 bases. The CDR3 length is 15 residues. From germline, CDR1 is LNHNV and CDR2 YYDKDF (reference sequence). Trimming took 3 bases from V and 4 from J, leaving 15 bases between them.